The clone carrying this TCR beta chain has ten or more counts. The CDR3 has 12 residues. In germline, CDR1 is SGHVS, CDR2 FQNEAQ. V was trimmed by 4 bases and J by 9 bases, leaving 11 bases between them. The sample comes from a study of CD8+CD57+ T cells in acquired aplastic anemia. Study details: The study obtained about 10.8 million reads on average for CD4+ cells from healthy donors.

The template used for profiling TCR beta VDJ and CDR3 was genomic DNA. TCRdb re-derived calls from the reads in MiXCR, one entry per CDR3 protein. The repertoire consists of some 180,000 distinct CDR3 sequences, with 40% to 55% occurring once and the leading ten covering 2.5% to 3.5%. The sequenced sample was sorted CD4+, CD8+, or CD8+CD57+ T cells (not recorded which) from PBMCs. The chain carries TRBV7-8 and TRBJ2-3; D is undetermined. The source of this sequence is a human donor in good health. The DNA of the CDR3 is TGTGCCAGCAGCTATCCCCCATCCACGCAGTATTTT. This translates into CASSYPPSTQYF.